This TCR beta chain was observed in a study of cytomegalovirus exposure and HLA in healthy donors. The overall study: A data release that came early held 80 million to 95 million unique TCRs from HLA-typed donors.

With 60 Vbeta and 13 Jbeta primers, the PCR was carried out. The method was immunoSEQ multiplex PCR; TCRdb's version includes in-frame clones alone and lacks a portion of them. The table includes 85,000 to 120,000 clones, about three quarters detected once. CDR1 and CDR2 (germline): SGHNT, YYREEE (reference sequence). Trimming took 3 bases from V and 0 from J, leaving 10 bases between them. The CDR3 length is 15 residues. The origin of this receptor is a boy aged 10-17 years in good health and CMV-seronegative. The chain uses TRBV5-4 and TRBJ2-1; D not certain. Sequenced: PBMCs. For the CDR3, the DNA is TGTGCCAGCAGCTCCACACGGAGCTCCTACAATGAGCAGTTCTTC. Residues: CASSSTRSSYNEQFF.